The 20 T cell receptor beta chains reported below all come from one sample, sequenced in a study of shared clonotypes between healthy human individuals. Assay: immunoSEQ multiplex PCR; the TCRdb copy retains only in-frame clones and omits some. The sample has 2 million to 2.5 million clones; approximately 96% are singletons. The specimen was naive CD4+ T cells sorted from blood. Subset here: CD45RA+ positively selected. These receptors came from a man between 18 and 35 years old in good health.

A note on this clone: Other nucleotide sequences in the sample specify the same CDR3. This rearrangement joins TRBV29-1 to TRBJ2-3, with TRBD1 matching over 9 bases. V trimming: 6 bases; J trimming: 0 bases; junction bases outside the gene matches: 1. The CDR3 length is 13 residues. Germline CDR1 is SQVTM and CDR2 is ANQGSEA. CDR3 region: CSVGTGSTDTQYF. The CDR3 region has the DNA TGCAGCGTAGGGACAGGGAGCACAGATACGCAGTATTTT.

The chain couples TRBV6-1 to TRBJ1-1; D gene unclear. The CDR3 runs to 15 residues. The V gene lost 2 bases and the J gene lost 0 bases, with 10 bases spanning the gap. The germline V gene encodes CDR1 MNHNS and CDR2 SASEGT. The CDR3 DNA reads TGTGCCAGCAGTGAACTAGGACGTTTGAACACTGAAGCTTTCTTT. Its translation: CASSELGRLNTEAFF.

This rearrangement joins TRBV5-8 to TRBJ1-6; possibly TRBD1 for D (6 bases). This CDR3 contains 15 residues. V was cut by 0 bases and J by 10 bases, with 14 bases left in between. Germline assignment: CDR1 SGHTS and CDR2 YDEGEE. The CDR3 DNA sequence: TGTGCCAGCAGCTTGGCCGCAACAGGGAAGTCACCCCTCCACTTT. Its protein is CASSLAATGKSPLHF.

This clone was detected once. J is TRBJ1-3 and V is TRBV12-5; 9 bases are a match to TRBD1. There are 16 residues in the CDR3. Germline trimming cut 7 bases from V and 2 bases from J; bases unmatched to any gene: 9. Germline assignment: CDR1 LGHNT and CDR2 FRNRAP. CDR3 loop: CASDKTGQGTGNTIYF. The CDR3 DNA follows: TGTGCTAGTGATAAGACGGGACAGGGTACTGGAAACACCATATATTTT.

V gene TRBV19 combines with J gene TRBJ1-5, with 10 nucleotides matching TRBD1. The CDR3 extends over 16 amino acids. V lost 2 bases, J lost 5 bases, and 6 bases stayed unmatched. Germline V CDR1 and CDR2: LNHDA, SQIVND (reference sequence). CDR3 bases: TGTGCCAGTAGTATAACCCGGACAGGGGGGGATCAGCCCCAGCATTTT. Amino acid sequence: CASSITRTGGDQPQHF.

This chain links TRBV7-9 with TRBJ1-1, with D possibly being TRBD1 (6 bases). Germline V lookup: CDR1 SEHNR, CDR2 FQNEAQ (reference sequence). The CDR3 is made up of 14 amino acids. V lost 5 bases and J 1 base, leaving 11 bases between the germline ends. The CDR3 bases are TGTGCCAGCAGCCTACAGGGCCAGAACACTGAAGCTTTCTTT. Its protein product is CASSLQGQNTEAFF.

Comments on this clone: This same CDR3 is encoded by further DNA sequences in the sample. This sequence joins TRBV18 and TRBJ1-2; D unresolved. This CDR3 has 14 amino acids. CDR1 is KGHSH, CDR2 LQKENI, per germline. Trimming pared 0 bases from V and 0 bases from J, leaving 5 bases between. The CDR3 reads CASSPPSSNYGYTF. The CDR3 DNA reads as TGTGCCAGCTCACCACCGTCATCTAACTATGGCTACACCTTC.

This clone is a singleton in its sample. V is TRBV28 and J is TRBJ2-7, with TRBD1 identical over 12 bases. J lost 2 bases, V lost 5 bases, and 13 bases had no gene match. Looked up from germline, CDR1 is MDHEN and CDR2 is SYDVKM. The length of the CDR3 is 18 residues. The CDR3 loop is CASSAIDGTGGRAYEQYF. The DNA for the CDR3 is TGTGCCAGCAGTGCGATAGACGGGACAGGGGGCCGGGCCTACGAGCAGTACTTC.

The chain links TRBV27 to TRBJ2-1; weak D call: TRBD1 (6 bases). The CDR3 runs 14 residues. The germline V and J ends were trimmed by 5 bases and 11 bases, with 19 bases remaining between them. Germline V gives CDR1 MNHEY, CDR2 SMNVEV (reference sequence). The DNA of the CDR3 is TGTGCCAGCAGTCCTGTAGTCCCGGGACAAAAGCAGTTCTTC. Amino acid sequence: CASSPVVPGQKQFF.

This rearrangement joins TRBV27 to TRBJ1-5; no clear D gene. Looked up from germline, CDR1 is MNHEY and CDR2 is SMNVEV (reference sequence). Trimming took off 6 bases at V and 4 bases at J, with 10 bases between the two ends. The CDR3 loop spans 13 amino acids. The CDR3 loop is CASRTTQNQPQHF. The CDR3 DNA reads TGTGCCAGCAGAACAACTCAAAATCAGCCCCAGCATTTT.

V usage is TRBV11-2 and J usage is TRBJ1-1, with D possibly matching TRBD1 (5 bases). The CDR3 covers 14 residues. The V end was cut by 3 bases, the J end by 1 base, with 9 bases between. The V gene's germline CDR1 is SGHAT and CDR2 FQNNGV. The DNA for the CDR3 is TGTGCCAGCAGCTTTGGCAGGGCGAACACTGAAGCTTTCTTT. It encodes CASSFGRANTEAFF.

The chain carries TRBV30 and TRBJ2-4; D is possibly TRBD1 or TRBD2 (6 bases each). This CDR3 spans 11 amino acids. V lost 8 bases and J 8 bases, leaving 13 bases between the germline ends. The V gene's germline CDR1 is GTSNPN and CDR2 SVGIG (reference sequence). For the CDR3, the DNA is TGTGCCACCAAAAGGGGGGACATTCAGTACTTC. As protein: CATKRGDIQYF.

This rearrangement joins TRBV4-1 to TRBJ1-5; D call uncertain. Germline-derived CDR1 and CDR2 are MGHRA and YSYEKL. This CDR3 has 15 residues. The V end was cut by 2 bases, the J end by 4 bases, with 12 bases between. This chain's CDR3 is CASSQSGPMNQPQHF. The CDR3 DNA reads TGCGCCAGCAGCCAAAGTGGGCCGATGAATCAGCCCCAGCATTTT.

The sample holds one count of this clone. Other nucleotide sequences in the sample specify the same CDR3. The gene calls are TRBV10-1 and TRBJ1-6; no reliable D call. V was clipped by 3 bases and J by 7 bases, with 10 bases between them. This CDR3 is built from 14 residues. Germline V gives CDR1 WNHNN, CDR2 SYGVQD (reference sequence). The chain's CDR3 is CASSEGTGNSPLHF. CDR3 DNA: TGCGCCAGCAGTGAAGGAACGGGAAATTCACCCCTCCACTTT.

This chain uses TRBV14 with TRBJ1-1; the D gene is possibly TRBD1 (6 bases). CDR3 length equals 15 residues. Trimming took 1 base from V and 3 from J, leaving 12 bases between them. The germline V gene encodes CDR1 SGHDN and CDR2 FVKESK. The CDR3 DNA sequence: TGTGCCAGCAGCCAAGCCACAGGGTGGGACACTGAAGCTTTCTTT. It translates to CASSQATGWDTEAFF.

V is TRBV18 and J is TRBJ2-7; 11 positions agree with TRBD2. CDR3 size: 16 residues. Germline trimming cut 4 bases from V and 5 bases from J; bases unmatched to any gene: 10. Germline CDR1 KGHSH, CDR2 LQKENI. In DNA, the CDR3 is TGTGCCAGCTCACTTGTAGTAACTAGCGGGAGTCACGAGCAGTACTTC. Protein: CASSLVVTSGSHEQYF. Based on the CDR3 plus reference TRBV18 and TRBJ2-7, the full variable domain is NAGVMQNPRHLVRRRGQEARLRCSPMKGHSHVYWYRQLPEEGLKFMVYLQKENIIDESGMPKERFSAEFPKEGPSILRIQQVVRGDSAAYFCASSLVVTSGSHEQYFGPGTRLTVT.

V and J are TRBV6-1 and TRBJ1-1, with D unresolved. The CDR3 contains 13 residues. The germline CDR1 and CDR2 sequences are MNHNS and SASEGT. With 0 bases removed from V and 7 bases from J, the gap between germline ends came to 9 bases. CDR3 region: CASSEAYSIEAFF. The CDR3 DNA is TGTGCCAGCAGTGAAGCGTATAGTATTGAAGCTTTCTTT.

This chain uses TRBV18 with TRBJ2-7; D might be TRBD2 (6 bases). The germline CDR1 and CDR2 sequences are KGHSH and LQKENI. The CDR3 extends over 15 amino acids. Deletions cut 3 bases from V and 0 bases from J, with 12 bases between. The CDR3, as DNA: TGTGCCAGCTCACCTGATTCCGGGAGCTCCTACGAGCAGTACTTC. Encoded protein: CASSPDSGSSYEQYF.

The V gene is TRBV28, the J gene TRBJ1-1; no definite D call. The length of the CDR3 is 13 residues. Trimming shortened V by 4 bases and J by 3 bases, and 9 bases separated the two germline ends. In germline, CDR1 is MDHEN, CDR2 SYDVKM. CDR3 protein: CASSSIPYTEAFF. DNA for the CDR3: TGTGCCAGCAGTTCGATACCTTACACTGAAGCTTTCTTT.

The chain uses TRBV27 and TRBJ2-5, with 10 bases matching TRBD1. This CDR3 comprises 14 residues. V shed 6 bases and J 4 bases; nucleotides not matched to a gene: 5. The V gene's germline CDR1 is MNHEY and CDR2 SMNVEV (reference sequence). The CDR3 protein is CASSPGTGVETQYF. The DNA of the CDR3 is TGTGCCAGCAGCCCCGGGACAGGGGTAGAGACCCAGTACTTC.